The clone carrying this TCR beta chain was counted ten times or more. Its antigen is as yet unknown. This entry belongs to a study of Graves' ophthalmopathy and Graves' hyperthyroidism. Study-wide background: Pretreatment peripheral blood was obtained at initial diagnosis. Points from the study as a whole: In blood appeared most of the expanded thyroid clonotypes whose frequency exceeded 0.001. Researchers report that a 13-signature model separated ophthalmopathy from stable hyperthyroidism, posting less than 90% sensitivity and approximately 81% specificity.

RNA transcripts were the template, and TCR beta CDR3 regions were amplified from them. The library came from an HTBI-primed first-round RT-PCR and a second-round multiplex PCR. TCRdb re-called the multiplex PCR reads through MiXCR, storing one row per CDR3 protein. The profile shows about 210,000 distinct CDR3 sequences, 25% to 30% of them singletons. Ophthalmopathy donors were characterized by moderate-to-severe activity, CAS of at least 3, NOSPECS of at least 4, and duration under 3 months. This sequence was found in a man in his fifties or sixties with Graves' ophthalmopathy. The sample consisted of peripheral blood.

CDR3 protein: CASSELTGELFF. The CDR3 DNA sequence: TGTGCCAGCAGCGAGCTCACCGGGGAGCTGTTTTTT. This chain links TRBV6-2 or TRBV6-3 with TRBJ2-2; D is uncertain. V lost 6 bases, J lost 4 bases, and 6 bases lay in between. This CDR3 comprises 12 residues. Looked up from germline, CDR1 is MNHEY and CDR2 is SVGEGT.